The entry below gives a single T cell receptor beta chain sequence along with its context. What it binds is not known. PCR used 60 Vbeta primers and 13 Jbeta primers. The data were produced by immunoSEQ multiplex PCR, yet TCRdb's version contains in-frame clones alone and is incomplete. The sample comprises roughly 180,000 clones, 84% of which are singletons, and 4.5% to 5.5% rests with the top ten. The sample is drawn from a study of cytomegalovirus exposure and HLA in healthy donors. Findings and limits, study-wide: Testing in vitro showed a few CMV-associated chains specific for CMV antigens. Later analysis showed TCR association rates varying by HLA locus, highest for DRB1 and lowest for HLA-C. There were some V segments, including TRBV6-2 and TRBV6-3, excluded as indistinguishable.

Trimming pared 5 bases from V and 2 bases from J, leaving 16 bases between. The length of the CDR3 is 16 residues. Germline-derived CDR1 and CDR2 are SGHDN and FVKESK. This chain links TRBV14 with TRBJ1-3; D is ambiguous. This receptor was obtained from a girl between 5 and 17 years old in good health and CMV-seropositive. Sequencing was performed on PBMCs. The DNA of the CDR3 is TGTGCCAGCAGCTCTCAAATTCCCTCGGCTGGAAACACCATATATTTT. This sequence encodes CASSSQIPSAGNTIYF.